This TCR beta chain was recorded in a study of blood T cell repertoires in COVID-19. Across the study: Sources were T cells, B-cell-depleted T cells, or PBMCs; the material itself was cDNA or gDNA.

The table came from immunoSEQ multiplex PCR; TCRdb's copy has only in-frame clones and leaves some out. The table has about 180,000 clones, 75% to 90% seen once; the top ten hold 5% to 8%. The CDR3 is made up of 13 amino acids. CDR1 and CDR2 (germline): SNHLY, FYNNEI. Trimming cost V 10 bases and J 4 bases; bases outside gene matches: 5. This sequence originates from a man aged 40-55 years who had recovered from COVID-19. Sequenced material: PBMCs or T cells enriched from blood (not recorded which). V usage is TRBV2 and J usage is TRBJ2-2; 8 bases are shared with TRBD1. This CDR3 is CATGTGGTGELFF. CDR3 DNA sequence: TGTGCCACGGGGACAGGTGGCACCGGGGAGCTGTTTTTT.